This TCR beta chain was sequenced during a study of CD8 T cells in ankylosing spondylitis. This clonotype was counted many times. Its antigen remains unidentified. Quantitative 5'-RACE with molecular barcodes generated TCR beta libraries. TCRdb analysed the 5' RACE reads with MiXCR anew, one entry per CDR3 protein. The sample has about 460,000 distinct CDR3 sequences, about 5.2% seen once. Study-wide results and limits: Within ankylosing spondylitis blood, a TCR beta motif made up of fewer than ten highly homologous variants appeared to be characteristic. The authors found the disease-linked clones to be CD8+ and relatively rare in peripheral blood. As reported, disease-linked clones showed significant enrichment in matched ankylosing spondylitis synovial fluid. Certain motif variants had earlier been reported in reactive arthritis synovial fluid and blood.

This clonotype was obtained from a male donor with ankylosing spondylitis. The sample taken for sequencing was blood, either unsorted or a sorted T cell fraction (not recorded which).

The CDR3 sequence: CASSVEVGATYEQYF. In DNA, the CDR3 is TGTGCCAGCAGCGTAGAAGTGGGGGCGACTTACGAGCAGTACTTC. This chain uses TRBV9 with TRBJ2-7; weak D call: TRBD1 (6 bases). Germline V CDR1 and CDR2: SGDLS, YYNGEE. The germline V and J ends were trimmed by 0 bases and 4 bases, with 14 bases remaining between them. The CDR3 has 15 residues.